This is a list of T cell receptor beta chains from one sample in a study of T cell responses to AZD1222 COVID-19 vaccine. Generated by immunoSEQ multiplex PCR, the TCRdb table keeps only in-frame clones and is missing some. The sample shows about 72,000 clones, roughly 84% of them seen only once. The specimen was peripheral blood, collected on day 0 of AZD1222 vaccination. These receptors originate from an adult in good health. CDR3s include the opening cysteine and the closing phenylalanine or tryptophan. The D gene is left open where the match is weak. Clone size is not always given. Where it is, it says once, few, many or a class for expanded clones.

clone_size: NA
d_call: NA
j_call: TRBJ2-7
v_call: TRBV4-3
cdr3_aa: CASSQGRAGYEQYF
cdr3_nt: TGCGCCAGCAGCCAAGGGAGGGCGGGGTACGAGCAGTACTTC

clone_size: NA
d_call: TRBD1
j_call: TRBJ1-2
v_call: TRBV29-1
cdr3_aa: CSVTFGTGGAVGVGYTF
cdr3_nt: TGCAGCGTTACGTTTGGGACAGGGGGCGCAGTGGGGGTTGGCTACACCTTC

clone_size: NA
d_call: TRBD2
j_call: TRBJ2-2
v_call: TRBV3-1/TRBV3-2
cdr3_aa: CASSRGGARTELFF
cdr3_nt: TGTGCCAGCAGCCGCGGGGGGGCGAGGACGGAGCTGTTTTTT

clone_size: NA
d_call: TRBD1
j_call: TRBJ1-5
v_call: TRBV6-1
cdr3_aa: CASSVPGGAGSNQPQHF
cdr3_nt: TGTGCCAGCAGTGTTCCAGGGGGCGCCGGAAGCAATCAGCCCCAGCATTTT

clone_size: NA
d_call: TRBD1
j_call: TRBJ1-2
v_call: TRBV7-9
cdr3_aa: CASSLEGQGLVGYTF
cdr3_nt: TGTGCCAGCAGCCTTGAGGGACAGGGGCTTGTCGGCTACACCTTC

clone_size: NA
d_call: NA
j_call: TRBJ2-2
v_call: TRBV10-1
cdr3_aa: CASNWVQENTGELFF
cdr3_nt: TGCGCCAGCAATTGGGTGCAGGAGAACACCGGGGAGCTGTTTTTT

clone_size: NA
d_call: NA
j_call: TRBJ1-1
v_call: TRBV12-3/TRBV12-4
cdr3_aa: CASSLRGYTEAFF
cdr3_nt: TGTGCCAGCAGTTTAAGGGGTTACACTGAAGCTTTCTTT

clone_size: NA
d_call: NA
j_call: TRBJ2-2
v_call: TRBV5-6
cdr3_aa: CASSLETGHVAGELFF
cdr3_nt: TGTGCCAGCAGCCTCGAAACTGGACATGTTGCGGGGGAGCTGTTTTTT

clone_size: NA
d_call: TRBD1
j_call: TRBJ1-1
v_call: TRBV6-5
cdr3_aa: CASSTGTGRSQAFF
cdr3_nt: TGTGCCAGCAGCACCGGGACAGGGAGGTCGCAAGCTTTCTTT

clone_size: NA
d_call: NA
j_call: TRBJ2-1
v_call: TRBV9
cdr3_aa: CASSPRLQGVGNEQFF
cdr3_nt: TGTGCCAGCAGCCCCCGGCTGCAGGGTGTTGGCAATGAGCAGTTCTTC

clone_size: NA
d_call: TRBD1
j_call: TRBJ2-5
v_call: TRBV27
cdr3_aa: CASSHGTEGETQYF
cdr3_nt: TGTGCCAGCAGTCACGGGACAGAGGGGGAGACCCAGTACTTC

clone_size: NA
d_call: TRBD1
j_call: TRBJ2-5
v_call: TRBV11-2
cdr3_aa: CASSRPGTGEETQYF
cdr3_nt: TGTGCCAGCAGCCGCCCCGGGACAGGGGAAGAGACCCAGTACTTC

clone_size: NA
d_call: NA
j_call: TRBJ2-1
v_call: TRBV30
cdr3_aa: CAWTRAEDPYNEQFF
cdr3_nt: TGTGCCTGGACAAGGGCAGAGGATCCCTACAATGAGCAGTTCTTC

clone_size: NA
d_call: NA
j_call: TRBJ1-3
v_call: TRBV10-3
cdr3_aa: CATGLASGSGNTIYF
cdr3_nt: TGTGCCACCGGGCTTGCGAGCGGCTCTGGAAACACCATATATTTT

clone_size: NA
d_call: TRBD2
j_call: TRBJ2-3
v_call: TRBV5-4
cdr3_aa: CASSKPGTSDTDTQYF
cdr3_nt: TGTGCCAGCAGCAAGCCCGGGACTAGCGATACAGATACGCAGTATTTT

clone_size: once
d_call: TRBD2
j_call: TRBJ2-1
v_call: TRBV25-1
cdr3_aa: CASSKTGTSSNNEQFF
cdr3_nt: TGTGCCAGCAGCAAAACCGGGACTAGCTCTAACAATGAGCAGTTCTTC

clone_size: NA
d_call: NA
j_call: TRBJ1-3
v_call: TRBV18
cdr3_aa: CASSPPIHPTPGTIYF
cdr3_nt: TGTGCCAGCTCACCACCGATACACCCAACTCCGGGCACCATATATTTT

clone_size: NA
d_call: NA
j_call: TRBJ2-7
v_call: TRBV7-8
cdr3_aa: CASSSPYRGEQYF
cdr3_nt: TGTGCCAGCAGCTCCCCATATAGGGGGGAGCAGTACTTC

clone_size: NA
d_call: NA
j_call: TRBJ1-6
v_call: TRBV5-1
cdr3_aa: CASSSTNDRAPLHF
cdr3_nt: TGCGCCAGCAGCTCTACTAATGATAGGGCACCCCTCCACTTT

clone_size: NA
d_call: TRBD1
j_call: TRBJ2-1
v_call: TRBV29-1
cdr3_aa: CSVERQGAIEQFF
cdr3_nt: TGCAGCGTTGAGAGACAGGGGGCAATTGAGCAGTTCTTC

clone_size: NA
d_call: NA
j_call: TRBJ2-5
v_call: TRBV7-2
cdr3_aa: CASSLARGKREAQYF
cdr3_nt: TGTGCCAGCAGCTTAGCGCGGGGCAAAAGGGAGGCCCAGTACTTC

clone_size: NA
d_call: NA
j_call: TRBJ1-1
v_call: TRBV5-1
cdr3_aa: CASSLDPEYTEAFF
cdr3_nt: TGCGCCAGCAGCTTGGATCCAGAGTACACTGAAGCTTTCTTT

clone_size: NA
d_call: NA
j_call: TRBJ2-7
v_call: TRBV18
cdr3_aa: CASSLGSGGYEQYF
cdr3_nt: TGTGCCAGCTCACTTGGAAGCGGCGGCTACGAGCAGTACTTC

clone_size: NA
d_call: NA
j_call: TRBJ1-1
v_call: TRBV30
cdr3_aa: CAWSARGEAFF
cdr3_nt: TGTGCCTGGAGTGCCAGGGGTGAAGCTTTCTTT

clone_size: NA
d_call: NA
j_call: TRBJ2-3
v_call: TRBV18
cdr3_aa: CASSDPDGTDTQYF
cdr3_nt: TGTGCCAGCTCAGACCCGGACGGCACAGATACGCAGTATTTT

clone_size: NA
d_call: NA
j_call: TRBJ1-2
v_call: TRBV28
cdr3_aa: CASSLDGYTF
cdr3_nt: TGTGCCAGCAGTTTGGATGGCTACACCTTC

clone_size: once
d_call: TRBD1
j_call: TRBJ1-2
v_call: TRBV4-1
cdr3_aa: CASSQSTGTYGYTF
cdr3_nt: TGCGCCAGCAGCCAGTCGACAGGGACCTATGGCTACACCTTC

clone_size: NA
d_call: TRBD1
j_call: TRBJ2-1
v_call: TRBV30
cdr3_aa: CAWSTGGKAYNEQFF
cdr3_nt: TGTGCCTGGAGTACAGGGGGTAAGGCCTACAATGAGCAGTTCTTC

clone_size: NA
d_call: NA
j_call: TRBJ2-7
v_call: TRBV28
cdr3_aa: CASRPGASPRSYEQYF
cdr3_nt: TGTGCCAGCAGGCCGGGGGCATCTCCTCGCTCCTACGAGCAGTACTTC

clone_size: NA
d_call: NA
j_call: TRBJ2-3
v_call: TRBV6-5
cdr3_aa: CASSPYLGTDTQYF
cdr3_nt: TGTGCCAGCAGCCCCTACTTGGGCACAGATACGCAGTATTTT

clone_size: NA
d_call: TRBD2
j_call: TRBJ2-3
v_call: TRBV18
cdr3_aa: CASSPLLAGETDTQYF
cdr3_nt: TGTGCCAGCTCCCCTCTACTAGCGGGGGAAACAGATACGCAGTATTTT

clone_size: once
d_call: NA
j_call: TRBJ1-5
v_call: TRBV2
cdr3_aa: CASKGARNQPQHF
cdr3_nt: TGTGCCAGCAAAGGGGCCCGCAATCAGCCCCAGCATTTT

clone_size: NA
d_call: NA
j_call: TRBJ1-5
v_call: TRBV18
cdr3_aa: CASSPLQGGDQPQHF
cdr3_nt: TGTGCCAGCTCACCTCTCCAGGGAGGCGATCAGCCCCAGCATTTT

clone_size: NA
d_call: NA
j_call: TRBJ1-2
v_call: TRBV2
cdr3_aa: CASSEVLGHGYTF
cdr3_nt: TGTGCCAGCAGTGAAGTTCTGGGCCACGGCTACACCTTC

clone_size: NA
d_call: TRBD1
j_call: TRBJ1-1
v_call: TRBV5-6
cdr3_aa: CASSVDRAGTEAFF
cdr3_nt: TGTGCCAGCAGCGTGGACAGGGCCGGCACTGAAGCTTTCTTT

clone_size: NA
d_call: NA
j_call: TRBJ1-3
v_call: TRBV7-8
cdr3_aa: CASSRPQEGNTIYF
cdr3_nt: TGTGCCAGCAGCCGCCCTCAGGAGGGAAACACCATATATTTT

clone_size: NA
d_call: TRBD1
j_call: TRBJ2-7
v_call: TRBV4-1
cdr3_aa: CASSQDQGVSYEQYF
cdr3_nt: TGCGCCAGCAGCCAAGATCAGGGGGTTTCCTACGAGCAGTACTTC

clone_size: NA
d_call: TRBD1
j_call: TRBJ1-2
v_call: TRBV19
cdr3_aa: CASHRDRGLGGYTF
cdr3_nt: TGTGCCAGCCATCGGGACAGGGGGTTGGGCGGCTACACCTTC

clone_size: NA
d_call: NA
j_call: TRBJ1-2
v_call: TRBV7-9
cdr3_aa: CASSSGYYGYTF
cdr3_nt: TGTGCCAGCAGTTCGGGATACTATGGCTACACCTTC

clone_size: NA
d_call: TRBD2
j_call: TRBJ2-1
v_call: TRBV6-4
cdr3_aa: CASSATSGGISEQFF
cdr3_nt: TGTGCCAGCAGTGCGACTAGCGGGGGAATTAGTGAGCAGTTCTTC

clone_size: NA
d_call: TRBD1
j_call: TRBJ2-5
v_call: TRBV30
cdr3_aa: CAWGDSETQYF
cdr3_nt: TGTGCCTGGGGGGACAGTGAGACCCAGTACTTC

clone_size: NA
d_call: TRBD2
j_call: TRBJ2-2
v_call: TRBV7-3
cdr3_aa: CASRRRGGGNTGELFF
cdr3_nt: TGTGCCAGCAGACGTCGCGGGGGAGGCAACACCGGGGAGCTGTTTTTT

clone_size: NA
d_call: NA
j_call: TRBJ1-1
v_call: TRBV11-2
cdr3_aa: CASSLGWNTEAFF
cdr3_nt: TGTGCCAGCAGCTTAGGCTGGAACACTGAAGCTTTCTTT

clone_size: NA
d_call: NA
j_call: TRBJ1-1
v_call: TRBV7-9
cdr3_aa: CASSFPGAFF
cdr3_nt: TGTGCCAGCAGCTTCCCCGGGGCTTTCTTT

clone_size: NA
d_call: NA
j_call: TRBJ1-3
v_call: TRBV5-8
cdr3_aa: CASSLGLLEAGNTIYF
cdr3_nt: TGTGCCAGCAGCTTGGGACTCTTGGAGGCGGGAAACACCATATATTTT

clone_size: NA
d_call: NA
j_call: TRBJ1-3
v_call: TRBV28
cdr3_aa: CASSLGRIFSGNTIYF
cdr3_nt: TGTGCCAGCAGTTTGGGCAGGATTTTCTCTGGAAACACCATATATTTT

clone_size: NA
d_call: NA
j_call: TRBJ2-3
v_call: TRBV7-2
cdr3_aa: CASSLGLEGDTQYF
cdr3_nt: TGTGCCAGCAGCTTAGGGCTGGAGGGGGATACGCAGTATTTT

clone_size: NA
d_call: TRBD1
j_call: TRBJ1-4
v_call: TRBV19
cdr3_aa: CASTDRGNEKLFF
cdr3_nt: TGTGCCAGTACTGACAGGGGTAATGAAAAACTGTTTTTT

clone_size: NA
d_call: NA
j_call: TRBJ1-5
v_call: TRBV2
cdr3_aa: CASSGHRRSWGSNQPQHF
cdr3_nt: TGTGCCAGCAGTGGACATCGCCGAAGCTGGGGTTCCAATCAGCCCCAGCATTTT

clone_size: NA
d_call: NA
j_call: TRBJ2-7
v_call: TRBV29-1
cdr3_aa: CSVEAGDSYEQYF
cdr3_nt: TGCAGCGTTGAGGCAGGGGACTCCTACGAGCAGTACTTC

clone_size: NA
d_call: NA
j_call: TRBJ1-1
v_call: TRBV30
cdr3_aa: CAWSVETEAFF
cdr3_nt: TGTGCCTGGAGTGTAGAAACTGAAGCTTTCTTT

clone_size: NA
d_call: NA
j_call: TRBJ2-5
v_call: TRBV5-1
cdr3_aa: CASSLEGQRQETQYF
cdr3_nt: TGCGCCAGCAGCTTGGAGGGACAACGGCAAGAGACCCAGTACTTC

clone_size: NA
d_call: NA
j_call: TRBJ1-5
v_call: TRBV5-1
cdr3_aa: CASSLGVDQPQHF
cdr3_nt: TGCGCCAGCAGCTTGGGGGTTGATCAGCCCCAGCATTTT

clone_size: NA
d_call: NA
j_call: TRBJ1-5
v_call: TRBV9
cdr3_aa: CASSADPRSNQPQHF
cdr3_nt: TGTGCCAGCAGCGCTGACCCGCGGAGCAATCAGCCCCAGCATTTT